Each of the 10 T cell receptor beta chains below was sequenced from the same sample in a study of blood T cell repertoires in COVID-19. TCRdb keeps only in-frame clones here, not all; method: immunoSEQ multiplex PCR. The sample records fewer than 500,000 clones, around 87% being singletons. Input material: PBMCs or T cells enriched from blood (not recorded which). Receptors originate from a woman in her twenties or thirties with acute COVID-19.

V usage is TRBV3-1 (or the pseudogene TRBV3-2) and J usage is TRBJ1-2; maybe TRBD1 (6 bases). Germline V gene sequence: CDR1 LGHDT, CDR2 YNNKEL (reference sequence). The CDR3 spans 18 residues. V lost 1 base and J lost 8, with 26 bases in between. CDR3 amino acids: CASSQGYILTGPNGGYTF. In nucleotides, the CDR3 is TGTGCCAGCAGCCAAGGATATATTCTAACAGGGCCAAACGGGGGCTACACCTTC.

The rearrangement uses TRBV28 and TRBJ2-3; 8 nucleotides align to TRBD2. The CDR3 sequence is 14 residues long. CDR1 is MDHEN and CDR2 is SYDVKM in the germline V gene. V shed 6 bases, J shed 6 bases, and the junction held 8 bases outside the gene matches. The CDR3 loop is CASSPGGPYDTQYF. CDR3 bases: TGTGCCAGCAGCCCGGGGGGGCCGTATGATACGCAGTATTTT.

This clone has only one observation. This chain uses TRBV6-5 with TRBJ1-2; a possible D gene is TRBD1 (6 bases). Trimming removed 2 bases from V and 7 bases from J, with 17 bases in between. This CDR3 contains 15 residues. CDR1 is MNHEY and CDR2 is SVGAGI in the germline V gene. CDR3: CASSYPGGPVTGYTF. The CDR3 DNA reads TGTGCCAGCAGTTACCCCGGGGGGCCGGTAACTGGCTACACCTTC.

V is TRBV6-6 and J is TRBJ1-2, with 9 bases that match TRBD1. The germline gives CDR1 MNHNY, CDR2 SVGAGI (reference sequence). The V gene end was trimmed by 5 bases and the J gene end by 2 bases; junction bases not matched to a gene: 12. The CDR3 totals 17 residues. CDR3 DNA sequence: TGTGCCAGCAGTCGAACAGGGGGCGCGGGGCTAAACTATGGCTACACCTTC. Protein product: CASSRTGGAGLNYGYTF.

The rearrangement uses TRBV27 and TRBJ2-7; possible D gene TRBD2, 7 bases. V shed 2 bases and J shed 4 bases, with 9 bases lying between them. The germline V gene has CDR1 MNHEY and CDR2 SMNVEV (reference sequence). This CDR3 is 13 amino acids long. Here the CDR3 reads CASSLRGAYEQYF. DNA of the CDR3: TGTGCCAGCAGTTTACGGGGGGCGTACGAGCAGTACTTC.

J is TRBJ1-6 and V is TRBV30; no reliable D call. CDR1 is GTSNPN and CDR2 is SVGIG in the germline V gene (reference sequence). Deletions cut 0 bases from V and 8 bases from J, with 11 bases between. The CDR3 spans 14 residues. The CDR3 DNA is TGTGCCTGGAGTGTACTAGCGGAGGATTCACCCCTCCACTTT. It specifies CAWSVLAEDSPLHF. The full variable domain, rest sourced from reference TRBV30 and TRBJ1-6, is SQTIHQWPATLVQPVGSPLSLECTVEGTSNPNLYWYRQAAGRGLQLLFYSVGIGQISSEVPQNLSASRPQDRQFILSSKKLLLSDSGFYLCAWSVLAEDSPLHFGNGTRLTVT.

The chain employs TRBV21-1 and TRBJ1-1; TRBD1, the table's D call, was not compared with the DNA. TRBV21-1 is listed as a pseudogene. This CDR3 is 15 amino acids long. CDR3 nucleotide sequence: TGTGCCAGCAGCACGGAATGGGACAGATGCACTGAAGCTTTCTTT. It translates to CASSTEWDRCTEAFF.

The chain recombines TRBV12-5 with TRBJ1-3; D not certain. Germline values: CDR1 LGHNT, CDR2 FRNRAP. The CDR3 sequence is 14 residues long. V gave up 8 bases and J gave up 0 bases, with 11 bases separating them. The CDR3 is CASSQVGSGNTIYF. CDR3 DNA: TGTGCTAGTAGCCAAGTTGGCTCTGGAAACACCATATATTTT.

The chain is built from TRBV27 and TRBJ1-6, with 7 bases matching TRBD1. The germline V gene encodes CDR1 MNHEY and CDR2 SMNVEV (reference sequence). V was pared by 5 bases and J by 14 bases, with 6 bases of the junction left unmatched. This CDR3 is 12 amino acids long. The CDR3 coding sequence is TGTGCCAGCAGTAAAACCGACAGGGCCCTCCACTTT. This gives the protein CASSKTDRALHF.

CDR3 DNA: TGTGCCAGTAGGAAACAGGGGCCATATGAAGCTTTCTTT. It encodes CASRKQGPYEAFF. This sequence joins TRBV19 and TRBJ1-1; 7 bases align to TRBD1. CDR1 LNHDA and CDR2 SQIVND come from the germline V gene (reference sequence). V lost 6 bases to trimming and J lost 7 bases; unmatched junction nucleotides: 8. There are 13 residues in the CDR3. Full variable domain (remainder filled in from reference TRBV19 and TRBJ1-1): DGGITQSPKYLFRKEGQNVTLSCEQNLNHDAMYWYRQDPGQGLRLIYYSQIVNDFQKGDIAEGYSVSREKKESFPLTVTSAQKNPTAFYLCASRKQGPYEAFFGQGTRLTVV.